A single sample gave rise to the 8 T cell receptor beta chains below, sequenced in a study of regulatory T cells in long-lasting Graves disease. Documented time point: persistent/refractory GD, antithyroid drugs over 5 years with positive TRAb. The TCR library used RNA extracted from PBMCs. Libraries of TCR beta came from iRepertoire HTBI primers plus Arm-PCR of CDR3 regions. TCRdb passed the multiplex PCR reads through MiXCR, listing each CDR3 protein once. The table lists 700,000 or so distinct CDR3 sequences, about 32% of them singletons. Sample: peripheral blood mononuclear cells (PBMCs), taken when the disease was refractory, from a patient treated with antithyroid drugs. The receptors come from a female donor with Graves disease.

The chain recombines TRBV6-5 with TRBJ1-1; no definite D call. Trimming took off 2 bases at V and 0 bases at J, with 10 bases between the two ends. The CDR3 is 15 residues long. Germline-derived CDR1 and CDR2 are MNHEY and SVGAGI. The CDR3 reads CASSYGSAVNTEAFF. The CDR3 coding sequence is TGTGCCAGCAGTTACGGAAGTGCGGTGAACACTGAAGCTTTCTTT.

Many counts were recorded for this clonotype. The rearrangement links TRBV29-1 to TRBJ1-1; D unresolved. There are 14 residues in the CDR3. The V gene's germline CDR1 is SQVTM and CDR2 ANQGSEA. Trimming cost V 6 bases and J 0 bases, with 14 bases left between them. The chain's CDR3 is CSVKRTAMNTEAFF. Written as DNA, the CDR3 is TGCAGCGTCAAACGGACCGCCATGAACACTGAAGCTTTCTTT.

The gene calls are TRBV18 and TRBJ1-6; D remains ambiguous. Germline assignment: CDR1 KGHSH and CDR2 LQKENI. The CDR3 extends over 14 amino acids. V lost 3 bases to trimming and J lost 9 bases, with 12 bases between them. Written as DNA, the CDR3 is TGTGCCAGCTCACCGCTAAAGGAACTTTCACCCCTCCACTTT. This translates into CASSPLKELSPLHF.

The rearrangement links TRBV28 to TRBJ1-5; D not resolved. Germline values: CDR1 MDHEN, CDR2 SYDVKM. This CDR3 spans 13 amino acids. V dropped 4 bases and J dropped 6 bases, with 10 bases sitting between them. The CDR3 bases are TGTGCCAGCAGTTCTAGTTTAACTCAGCCCCAGCATTTT. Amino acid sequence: CASSSSLTQPQHF.

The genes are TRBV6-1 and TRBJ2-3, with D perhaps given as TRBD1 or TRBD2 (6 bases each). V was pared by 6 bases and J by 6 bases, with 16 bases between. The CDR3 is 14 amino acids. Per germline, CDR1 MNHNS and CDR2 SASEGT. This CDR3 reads CASRYRVGGDTQYF. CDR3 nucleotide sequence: TGTGCCAGCAGGTACAGGGTCGGGGGCGATACGCAGTATTTT.

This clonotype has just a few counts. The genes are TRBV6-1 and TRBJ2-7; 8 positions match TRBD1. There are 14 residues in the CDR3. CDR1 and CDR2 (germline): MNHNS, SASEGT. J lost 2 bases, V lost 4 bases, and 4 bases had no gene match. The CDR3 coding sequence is TGTGCCAGCAGTGGGGGGGACAGGCCCTACGAGCAGTACTTC. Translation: CASSGGDRPYEQYF.

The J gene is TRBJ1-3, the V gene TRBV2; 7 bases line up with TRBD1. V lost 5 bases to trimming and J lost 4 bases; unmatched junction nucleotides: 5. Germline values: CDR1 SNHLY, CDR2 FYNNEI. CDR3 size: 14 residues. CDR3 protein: CASSLDRNGNTIYF. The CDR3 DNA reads TGTGCCAGCAGTCTGGACAGGAACGGAAACACCATATATTTT. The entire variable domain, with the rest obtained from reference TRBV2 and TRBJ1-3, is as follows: EPEVTQTPSHQVTQMGQEVILRCVPISNHLYFYWYRQILGQKVEFLVSFYNNEISEKSEIFDDQFSVERPDGSNFTLKIRSTKLEDSAMYFCASSLDRNGNTIYFGEGSWLTVV.

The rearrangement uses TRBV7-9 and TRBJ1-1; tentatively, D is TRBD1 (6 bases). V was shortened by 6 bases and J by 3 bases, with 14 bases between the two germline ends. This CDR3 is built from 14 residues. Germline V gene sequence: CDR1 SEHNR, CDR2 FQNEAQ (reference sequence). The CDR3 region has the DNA TGTGCCAGCAGTGGTGGACAGCGGGACACTGAAGCTTTCTTT. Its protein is CASSGGQRDTEAFF.